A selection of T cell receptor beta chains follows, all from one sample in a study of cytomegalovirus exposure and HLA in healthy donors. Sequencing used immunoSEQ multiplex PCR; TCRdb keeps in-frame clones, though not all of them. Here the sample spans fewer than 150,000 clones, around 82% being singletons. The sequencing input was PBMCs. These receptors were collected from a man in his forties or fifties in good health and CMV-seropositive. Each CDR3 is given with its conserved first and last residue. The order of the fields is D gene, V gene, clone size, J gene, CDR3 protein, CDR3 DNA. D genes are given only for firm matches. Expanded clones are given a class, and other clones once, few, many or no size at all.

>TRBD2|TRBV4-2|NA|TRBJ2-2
CASSQGLTSGRNTGELFF
TGTGCCAGCAGCCAAGGGCTGACTAGCGGGAGGAACACCGGGGAGCTGTTTTTT
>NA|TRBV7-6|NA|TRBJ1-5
CASSPRGGRDQPQHF
TGTGCCAGCAGCCCCCGAGGAGGGCGGGATCAGCCCCAGCATTTT
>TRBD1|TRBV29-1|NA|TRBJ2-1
CSVERDRGMAEQFF
TGCAGCGTGGAAAGGGACAGGGGAATGGCTGAGCAGTTCTTC
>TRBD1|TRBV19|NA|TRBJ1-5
CASSIAADRARQPQHF
TGTGCCAGTAGTATAGCCGCAGACAGGGCGCGGCAGCCCCAGCATTTT
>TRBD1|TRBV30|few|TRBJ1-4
CAWNPGTGFEKLFF
TGTGCCTGGAACCCCGGGACAGGTTTTGAAAAACTGTTTTTT
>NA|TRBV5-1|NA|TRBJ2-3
CASSQRQVSTDTQYF
TGCGCCAGCAGCCAGAGACAGGTTAGCACAGATACGCAGTATTTT
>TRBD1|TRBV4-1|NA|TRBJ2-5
CASSQETGQETQYF
TGCGCCAGCAGCCAAGAGACAGGGCAAGAGACCCAGTACTTC
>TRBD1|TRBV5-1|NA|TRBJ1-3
CASTFSGQGVGNTIYF
TGCGCCAGCACCTTTTCGGGACAGGGGGTCGGAAACACCATATATTTT
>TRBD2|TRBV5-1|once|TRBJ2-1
CASSLWLAGSYNEQFF
TGCGCCAGCAGCTTGTGGCTAGCGGGTTCCTACAATGAGCAGTTCTTC
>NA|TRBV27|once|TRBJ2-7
CASSLGPGFSYEQYF
TGTGCCAGCAGTTTAGGTCCCGGGTTCTCCTACGAGCAGTACTTC
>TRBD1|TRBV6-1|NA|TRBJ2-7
CASSDPGQGAPYEQYF
TGTGCCAGCAGTGACCCGGGACAGGGGGCTCCGTACGAGCAGTACTTC
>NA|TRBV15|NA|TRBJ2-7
CATSRESSSGTPEQYF
TGTGCCACCAGCAGAGAAAGTTCCAGCGGAACGCCCGAGCAGTACTTC